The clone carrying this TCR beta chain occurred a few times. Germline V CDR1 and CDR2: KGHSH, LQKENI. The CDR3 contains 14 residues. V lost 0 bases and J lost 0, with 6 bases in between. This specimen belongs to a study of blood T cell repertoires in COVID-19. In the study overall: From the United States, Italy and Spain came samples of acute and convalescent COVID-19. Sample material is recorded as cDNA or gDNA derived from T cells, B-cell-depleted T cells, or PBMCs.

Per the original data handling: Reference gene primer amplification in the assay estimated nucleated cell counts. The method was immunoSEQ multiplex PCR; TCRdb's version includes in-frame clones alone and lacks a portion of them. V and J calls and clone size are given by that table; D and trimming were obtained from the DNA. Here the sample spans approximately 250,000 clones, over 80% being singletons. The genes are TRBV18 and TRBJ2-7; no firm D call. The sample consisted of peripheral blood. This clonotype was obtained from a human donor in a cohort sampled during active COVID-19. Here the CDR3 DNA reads TGTGCCAGCTCACCACCGAGTGACTCCTACGAGCAGTACTTC. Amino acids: CASSPPSDSYEQYF. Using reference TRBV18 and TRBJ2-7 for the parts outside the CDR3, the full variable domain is NAGVMQNPRHLVRRRGQEARLRCSPMKGHSHVYWYRQLPEEGLKFMVYLQKENIIDESGMPKERFSAEFPKEGPSILRIQQVVRGDSAAYFCASSPPSDSYEQYFGPGTRLTVT.